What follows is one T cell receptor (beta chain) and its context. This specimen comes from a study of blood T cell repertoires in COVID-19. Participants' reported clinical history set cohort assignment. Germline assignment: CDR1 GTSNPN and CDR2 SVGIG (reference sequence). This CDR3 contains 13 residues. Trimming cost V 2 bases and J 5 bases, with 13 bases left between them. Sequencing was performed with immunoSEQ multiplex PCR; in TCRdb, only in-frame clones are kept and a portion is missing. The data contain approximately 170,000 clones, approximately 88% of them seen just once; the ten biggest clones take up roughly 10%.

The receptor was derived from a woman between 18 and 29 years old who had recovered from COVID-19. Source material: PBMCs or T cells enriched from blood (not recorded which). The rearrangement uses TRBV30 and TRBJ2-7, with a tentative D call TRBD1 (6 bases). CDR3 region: CAWSPGAADEQYF. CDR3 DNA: TGTGCCTGGAGTCCAGGGGCTGCCGACGAGCAGTACTTC.